This TCR beta chain emerged from a study of T cells in Graves' hyperthyroidism and ophthalmopathy. CDR1 and CDR2 from the germline V gene are SEHNR and FQNEAQ (reference sequence). The CDR3 loop spans 14 amino acids. Regions amplified from RNA transcripts were the TCR beta CDR3 regions. HTBI primers were the set used in a first-round RT-PCR of the TCR CDR3. A single record per CDR3 protein comes from TCRdb applying MiXCR to the multiplex PCR reads. The data contain around 350,000 distinct CDR3 sequences, about 18% of them seen just once; the ten biggest clones take up 3.7%. This clonotype was seen many times. One junction end does not reproduce the germline sequence, and a read error may be involved.

Sequencing was performed on blood. J is TRBJ2-5 and V is TRBV7-9; D possibly matches TRBD1 or TRBD2 (6 bases each). This receptor was identified in a woman aged 18-29 years with Graves' hyperthyroidism. This CDR3 is CTSSPGTGAETQYF. The CDR3 region has the DNA TGTACCAGCAGCCCGGGGACGGGGGCCGAGACCCAGTACTTC.